This T cell receptor (beta chain) derives from a study of T cell repertoires in cytomegalovirus infection (dated by TCRdb to about 2019). Study-wide context: Donor HLA type was relevant to the analysis, because carriage of CMV infection together with the matching HLA type was indicated by public TCR beta signatures. Points the paper makes about the study in general: In the ex vivo response, HLA-C-restricted CMV-specific TCR beta clonotypes were dominant, and in two of eight donors the single most frequent clonotype came from this HLA-C-restricted group. In both this cohort and an independent roughly 350-donor cohort, the cumulative frequency of public TCR beta family members distinguished carriers of CMV infection plus the relevant HLA type.

For sequencing, an Illumina HiSeq 1500 was employed. Through fastp at Q25 and MiXCR, TCRdb rebuilt clones from the public reads, retaining in-frame beta chains. Entries that share a CDR3 protein sequence are merged under the most common genes and DNA. The sample data list 450,000 to 550,000 distinct CDR3 sequences, and 16% of these were observed just once. The ten largest clones capture roughly 25% of the sample. Relative to germline, V is missing 4 bases and J is missing 3 bases, with 4 bases of the junction outside any gene match. Looking up the germline V gene (reference sequence) yields CDR1 SEHNR and CDR2 FQNEAQ. From the cysteine through the phenylalanine, the CDR3 covers 16 amino acids. The kept DNA is CDR3 alone, 48 bases in frame from the first base. This clonotype has ten or more counts. It has no known antigen specificity. Nothing much larger sits one base from this clone, and base qualities are not available.

The chain uses TRBV7-9 and TRBJ2-1, with 12 bases matching TRBD2. Sequencing input: CD8+ T cells from PBMCs. The TCR originated in a human donor in good health (CMV status not recorded). Some clones in this sample may be carry-over from other donors' samples. The CDR3 protein: CASSSRLAGVYNEQFF. The nucleotides are TGTGCCAGCAGCTCTCGACTAGCGGGAGTCTACAATGAGCAGTTCTTC.